Reported below is one T cell receptor (beta chain). The CDR3 is 15 amino acids. CDR1 and CDR2 from the germline V gene are MNHEY and SMNVEV (reference sequence). This record belongs to a study of monozygotic twins with inflammatory bowel disease. Generation of cDNA took place in eight separate reactions per sample. TCRdb re-called the 5' RACE reads; one entry per CDR3 protein, DNA not given. This sample carries some 330,000 distinct CDR3 sequences, with about 5% going to the ten biggest clones. The specimen sequenced was blood. The chain is built from TRBV27 and TRBJ1-2; TCRdb's D call, TRBD1, is unchecked because there is no DNA. This TCR derives from a human donor with ulcerative colitis or Crohn's disease, or a healthy co-twin of an affected twin (not recorded which). This chain's CDR3 is CASSSWTGGVYGYTF.